The rows below give T cell receptor beta chains drawn from one sample of a study of blood T cell repertoires in COVID-19. Clones were read by immunoSEQ multiplex PCR, and TCRdb kept only the in-frame ones, dropping some. The sample lists approximately 250,000 clones; around 90% were seen once. Sequencing was carried out using PBMCs or T cells enriched from blood (not recorded which). The receptor source for this set is a man aged 40-55 years who had been exposed to COVID-19. The CDR3 runs from the conserved cysteine through the conserved F or W. D genes are given only for firm matches. Part of the rows lack a size; the others show once, few, many or a class for expanded clones.

V	size	D	J	DNA	CDR3
TRBV30	.	.	TRBJ2-6	TGTGCCTGGAGGCAGTCTGGGGCCAACGTCCTGACTTTC	CAWRQSGANVLTF
TRBV15	.	.	TRBJ1-1	TGTGCCACCAGCAGAGATACTTTTGAAGCTTTCTTT	CATSRDTFEAFF
TRBV7-2	.	.	TRBJ2-5	TGTGCCAGCAGCTTATCGGGGGAAGAGACCCAGTACTTC	CASSLSGEETQYF
TRBV15	.	TRBD2	TRBJ2-2	TGTGCCACCAGCAGAGATCTCAGGGCGGGAGGGGCTGGCGGGGAGCTGTTTTTT	CATSRDLRAGGAGGELFF
TRBV10-3	.	.	TRBJ1-5	TGTGCCATCGGGAGCCCCAATCAGCCCCAGCATTTT	CAIGSPNQPQHF
TRBV5-1	.	.	TRBJ2-7	TGCGCCAGCAGCCCTGGACTGGAGGCGGGCGAGCAGTACTTC	CASSPGLEAGEQYF
TRBV2	.	.	TRBJ1-1	TGTGCCAGCAAACAGGGTAAAACTGAAGCTTTCTTT	CASKQGKTEAFF
TRBV29-1	.	.	TRBJ1-1	TGCAGCGTTGACGCTCAGGGGTGGGGTGAAGCTTTCTTT	CSVDAQGWGEAFF
TRBV4-1	.	TRBD1	TRBJ1-2	TGCGCCAGCAGCCAAGGGGACAGGGTCGGCTATGGCTACACCTTC	CASSQGDRVGYGYTF
TRBV10-3	.	TRBD1	TRBJ2-7	TGTGCCATCGGGACGACAGGGGGCAGCGACGAGCAGTACTTC	CAIGTTGGSDEQYF
TRBV6-5	.	.	TRBJ2-7	TGTGCCAGCAGTTACTCGGGAGGTAGCTCCTACGAGCAGTACTTC	CASSYSGGSSYEQYF
TRBV19	.	.	TRBJ1-3	TGTGCCAGTAGTATAGCATCCCCCTCTGGAAACACCATATATTTT	CASSIASPSGNTIYF
TRBV6-5	once	.	TRBJ1-1	TGTGCCAGCCACTCGAGACAAATGAACACTGAAGCTTTCTTT	CASHSRQMNTEAFF
TRBV7-2	.	TRBD2	TRBJ2-7	TGTGCCAGCAGCCTGAGAGGCGGGACTAGCAACGAGCAGTACTTC	CASSLRGGTSNEQYF
TRBV7-2	.	.	TRBJ2-3	TGTGCCAGCAGCTTAGTACCAGGGTTGAGCACAGATACGCAGTATTTT	CASSLVPGLSTDTQYF
TRBV28	.	.	TRBJ1-1	TGTGCCAGCAGTTTGGAGGTTATAAACGCTGAAGCTTTCTTT	CASSLEVINAEAFF
TRBV2	.	.	TRBJ1-2	TGTGCCAGCACCATGGGGGGGGTGGGAGGCTACACCTTC	CASTMGGVGGYTF
TRBV24-1	.	TRBD1	TRBJ1-1	TGTGCCACCAGTGAAGGGACAGGGGGCACTGAAGCTTTCTTT	CATSEGTGGTEAFF
TRBV19	.	TRBD1	TRBJ1-6	TGTGCCAGTAGTGTGGGACAGGGAGTTAATTCACCCCTCCACTTT	CASSVGQGVNSPLHF
TRBV28	.	TRBD2	TRBJ2-3	TGTGCCAGCAGCACACGGACTAGCTTGAGCCCAGATACGCAGTATTTT	CASSTRTSLSPDTQYF
TRBV5-4	.	.	TRBJ2-5	TGTGCCAGCAACACAGTCCCAGGGAAAGAGACCCAGTACTTC	CASNTVPGKETQYF
TRBV6-2/TRBV6-3	.	TRBD2	TRBJ2-3	TGTGCCAGCAGCCCACTAGCGTTTACAGATACGCAGTATTTT	CASSPLAFTDTQYF
TRBV18	.	TRBD1	TRBJ2-6	TGTGCCAGCTCACCAGAGACAGGGGGAAGCTCTGGGGCCAACGTCCTGACTTTC	CASSPETGGSSGANVLTF
TRBV18	.	TRBD1	TRBJ2-7	TGTGCCAGCTCACCCGGGACAGGGGGCTCCTACGAGCAGTACTTC	CASSPGTGGSYEQYF
TRBV30	.	TRBD2	TRBJ2-5	TGTGCCTGGAGTATAACTAGCGGGAGGACCCAGTACTTC	CAWSITSGRTQYF
TRBV18	.	TRBD1	TRBJ1-5	TGTGCCAGCTCACCTGAAGGACAGGGGTTTCAGCCCCAGCATTTT	CASSPEGQGFQPQHF
TRBV5-1	.	.	TRBJ1-1	TGCGCCAGCATGGTGAGCTTGAACACTGAAGCTTTCTTT	CASMVSLNTEAFF
TRBV11-3	.	TRBD1	TRBJ1-3	TGTGCCAGCAGCTCCGGGACAGCGACTTCTGGAAACACCATATATTTT	CASSSGTATSGNTIYF
TRBV19	.	.	TRBJ1-3	TGTGCCAGTACCATCTTAAGTCGGGTATCTGGAAACACCATATATTTT	CASTILSRVSGNTIYF
TRBV4-3	.	TRBD1	TRBJ1-5	TGCGCCAGCAGCCGGGACAGGAATCAGCCCCAGCATTTT	CASSRDRNQPQHF
TRBV9	.	.	TRBJ2-3	TGTGCCAGCAGCGTAACAGGGAATCAGCAGGATACGCAGTATTTT	CASSVTGNQQDTQYF
TRBV19	.	.	TRBJ1-2	TGTGCCAGTAGTATAGCCTTGGCGGGTGGCTACACCTTC	CASSIALAGGYTF
TRBV19	.	.	TRBJ2-1	TGTGCCAGTAGTAGCTGGGAGGTCGCCCACAATGAGCAGTTCTTC	CASSSWEVAHNEQFF
TRBV6-5	.	.	TRBJ1-1	TGTGCCAGCAGTTACGGTCAGACTTTGAACACTGAAGCTTTCTTT	CASSYGQTLNTEAFF
TRBV11-1	.	TRBD1	TRBJ2-7	TGTGCCAGCAGCTTGACAATTTCGGGACAGACCTACGAGCAGTACTTC	CASSLTISGQTYEQYF
TRBV20-1	.	.	TRBJ2-3	TGCAGTGCTAGTGGGGCAGGGACAGATACGCAGTATTTT	CSASGAGTDTQYF
TRBV9	once	TRBD1	TRBJ1-2	TGTGCCAGCAGCCCGTTTCCGACAGGGGCCTATGGCTACACCTTC	CASSPFPTGAYGYTF
TRBV18	few	TRBD1	TRBJ2-7	TGTGCCAGCTCACCTGGAGACCGGGACAGGGGGATCTACGAGCAGTACTTC	CASSPGDRDRGIYEQYF
TRBV28	.	TRBD1	TRBJ1-2	TGTGCCAGCAGTTTCGAGATTTTGGACAGGGGAAAATACCACTATGGCTACACCTTC	CASSFEILDRGKYHYGYTF
TRBV19	.	.	TRBJ1-1	TGTGCCAGTAGTATTGGTCATCGAGGGACAATAAAAGCTTTCTTT	CASSIGHRGTIKAFF
TRBV5-6	.	TRBD2	TRBJ2-3	TGTGCCAGCAGCCAGGGACTAGCGGGGATCACAGATACGCAGTATTTT	CASSQGLAGITDTQYF
TRBV7-9	.	.	TRBJ1-1	TGTGCCAGCAGCCCCCCCATGAACACTGAAGCTTTCTTT	CASSPPMNTEAFF
TRBV7-9	.	.	TRBJ1-2	TGTGCCAGCAGTCAGCGCGACGGGGAAAACTATGGCTACACCTTC	CASSQRDGENYGYTF
TRBV28	.	.	TRBJ1-5	TGTGCCAGCATAAAGGACAGCGCAATCAGGACCCAGCATTTT	CASIKDSAIRTQHF
TRBV15	.	.	TRBJ2-7	TGTGCCACCAGCAGAGTGCAGGGTAACGAGCAGTACTTC	CATSRVQGNEQYF
TRBV4-1	.	.	TRBJ1-1	TGCGCCAGCAGCCAAGATCCGCCCGGGATCACTGAAGCTTTCTTT	CASSQDPPGITEAFF
TRBV7-9	.	.	TRBJ1-5	TGTGCCAGCAGTTCCGGGAACAATCAGCCCCAGCATTTT	CASSSGNNQPQHF
TRBV7-3	once	TRBD1	TRBJ2-7	TGTGCCAGCAGTTTAACTCTTACAGGGGGGCAGTACTTC	CASSLTLTGGQYF
TRBV6-4	.	TRBD1	TRBJ1-2	TGTGCCAGCAGAAGGACAGGGTCCGAGGATGGCTACACCTTC	CASRRTGSEDGYTF
TRBV30	once	.	TRBJ1-4	TGTGCCTGGCGGAGGTTCCCTAATGAAAAACTGTTTTTT	CAWRRFPNEKLFF
TRBV28	.	.	TRBJ2-7	TGTGCCAGCAGTTTCGGGGGAGAGTACGAGCAGTACTTC	CASSFGGEYEQYF
TRBV19	.	.	TRBJ2-7	TGTGCCAGTAGTATTTCGTCGGGAGCCTACGAGCAGTACTTC	CASSISSGAYEQYF
TRBV15	once	.	TRBJ2-1	TGTGCCACCAGCAGAGATCGGGGTTCTGGGGAGCAGTTCTTC	CATSRDRGSGEQFF
TRBV2	.	.	TRBJ2-7	TGTGCCAGCAGTGTTCACCGGGACAAGGGTTCCTACGAGCAGTACTTC	CASSVHRDKGSYEQYF
TRBV24-1	.	.	TRBJ1-2	TGTGCCACCAGTGATCGGGACACCTACTATGGCTACACCTTC	CATSDRDTYYGYTF
TRBV5-4	.	TRBD2	TRBJ2-7	TGTGCCAGCAGCGCGGGACTAGCGGAATACGAGCAGTACTTC	CASSAGLAEYEQYF
TRBV29-1	.	TRBD1	TRBJ2-6	TGCAGCGTGCAGGGGGCTAAGGCGGGTGGGGCCAACGTCCTGACTTTC	CSVQGAKAGGANVLTF
TRBV5-1	.	TRBD1	TRBJ1-1	TGCGCCAGCAGCGCTATTACAGGGGGGCGAACTGAAGCTTTCTTT	CASSAITGGRTEAFF
TRBV5-4	.	.	TRBJ2-2	TGTGCCAGCAGCTTGCCTTCCGGGGGCGGGGGACACACCGGGGAGCTGTTTTTT	CASSLPSGGGGHTGELFF
TRBV9	.	.	TRBJ1-1	TGTGCCAGCAGCGTAGCTGTGAACACTGAAGCTTTCTTT	CASSVAVNTEAFF